This T cell receptor beta chain is drawn from a study of human T cells and chemical hapten exposure. Study-level results: Versus controls, expanded TCRs had significantly more large CDR3 similarity clusters. With DPC sensitization, TCRs exceeding 1 in 1000 frequency showed no change.

Noted time point: pre-sensitization, week 0. Indicated treatment: therapeutic diphenylcyclopropenone sensitization with weekly scalp DPC. MiXCR, applied by TCRdb to the RACE reads, yields one record per CDR3 protein. The sample carries approximately 38,000 distinct CDR3 sequences, roughly a tenth recorded once. This CDR3 is built from 16 residues. Germline-derived CDR1 and CDR2 are MNHEY and SVGEGT. Trimming left V 5 bases short and J 0 bases short, with 13 bases between. As regards this clonotype: Antigen: not known.

The sample in question was whole blood, obtained in connection with sensitization to the hapten diphenylcyclopropenone (DPC). The receptor's source is a young man with alopecia areata. Some clones in this sample may be carry-over from other donors' samples. This chain links TRBV6-2 or TRBV6-3 with TRBJ2-2, with a possible D match to TRBD1 (5 bases). The CDR3 protein is CASSHRRPSNTGELFF. In DNA, the CDR3 is TGTGCCAGCAGTCACAGGCGCCCCTCGAACACCGGGGAGCTGTTTTTT.